This record covers a single T cell receptor (beta chain). Its antigen remains unidentified. No base qualities exist here, and no much larger clone lies one base off it. The immunoSEQ Assay, a bias-controlled multiplex PCR, was used to amplify TCRbeta CDR3 regions from genomic DNA. The authors processed their data as follows. Nucleated cell counts per sample were estimated from amplification of reference gene primers within the assay. Sequence reads were collapsed and filtered to measure the absolute abundance of every unique TCRbeta CDR3 rearrangement. For each sample, productive Simpson clonality was calculated as the square root of Simpson's diversity index across productive rearrangements. TCRdb provides this immuneACCESS table in a form limited to in-frame rearrangements. Some clones are lacking; in checked studies, under half of them reflect an unresolved V gene, and why the rest are absent is not known. D and trimming were read from the DNA, whereas the V and J calls and clone size are those reported in that table. The sample yields about 220,000 clones; 80% to 85% were counted once. Together, the top ten hold approximately 5.2% of the sample.

This sample is part of a study of blood T cell repertoires in COVID-19 (dated by TCRdb to the early 2020s). Concerning the study at large: The collaborator samples originated in the United States, Italy and Spain and spanned the acute and convalescent phases of COVID-19. The prospective study material was composed of cDNA or gDNA derived from T cells, B-cell-depleted T cells, or PBMCs. Deeply sampled blood TCRbeta repertoires from subjects exposed to, actively infected with, or recovered from COVID-19 were included in the dataset. A freely available public database, intended as a resource for researchers studying the immune response to SARS-CoV-2, is where the repertoires were released. Samples were obtained from the ongoing ImmuneRACE study (first 160 participants) and from 1,254 subjects provided by 6 global collaborators. A de-identified subject ID, COVID-19 status, age in years and sex were almost always included in the sample metadata. Where HLA class I and class II types were available, the types were taken from metadata supplied by the sample provider, not from assay-based typing. What the research found in general, with its limitations: Clinical and demographic metadata were provided uncurated, with the amount varying by source and participant.

In Seattle, one collaborating source enrolled patients while the infection was active and tracked those patients longitudinally over the course of disease. Whole blood was collected in K2EDTA tubes by collaborating institutions according to the institutions' own protocols. For TCRbeta analysis, collaborators shipped samples in one of three forms: frozen whole blood, isolated PBMCs, or DNA extracted from either of those sample types. The specimen was peripheral blood. The sequence was obtained from a woman aged 65 to 85 with COVID-19, enrolled during active disease.

The DNA is as follows: TGTGCCAGCAGTGAAGGGGGAGGAGGGGCCAAAAACATTCAGTACTTC. This translates into CASSEGGGGAKNIQYF. The V and J genes are TRBV2 and TRBJ2-4; possibly the D gene is TRBD2, per 6 matching bases. V is clipped by 1 base and J by 1 base, and the sequence between their germline boundaries is 11 bases long. CDR1 and CDR2, per the germline V gene, are SNHLY and FYNNEI. The CDR3 starts with the cysteine, ends with the phenylalanine, and has 16 residues. Only the CDR3 DNA is retained, 48 bases long and in frame from the first base. The entire variable domain, with the stretches around the CDR3 drawn from the reference TRBV2 and TRBJ2-4 proteins, is EPEVTQTPSHQVTQMGQEVILRCVPISNHLYFYWYRQILGQKVEFLVSFYNNEISEKSEIFDDQFSVERPDGSNFTLKIRSTKLEDSAMYFCASSEGGGGAKNIQYFGAGTRLSVL.